The clone carrying this T cell receptor beta chain was observed many times. These data originate in a study of T cells in Graves' hyperthyroidism and ophthalmopathy. Recently diagnosed hyperthyroidism of less than 2 months' duration affected patients aged 18 to 65. RNA transcripts were the template for amplifying TCR beta CDR3 regions. RT-PCR in the first round (using the HTBI primer set) targeted the TCR CDR3. TCRdb used MiXCR to reprocess the multiplex PCR reads, holding one entry per CDR3 protein. The sample contains roughly 300,000 distinct CDR3 sequences, approximately 26% of which appear only once. The CDR3 is made up of 13 amino acids. Germline CDR1 is KGHDR and CDR2 is SFDVKD. The trim removed 7 bases at V and 7 bases at J, leaving 6 bases unmatched.

This chain uses TRBV24-1 with TRBJ2-4; 7 bases map to TRBD2. This TCR was sampled from a man in his forties with Graves' hyperthyroidism that later progressed to Graves' ophthalmopathy. The sample taken for sequencing was blood. CDR3 nucleotide sequence: TGTGCCACCAGAGAGCGGGGTTCGAACATTCAGTACTTC. As protein: CATRERGSNIQYF.